Listed below are T cell receptor beta chains from one sample, sequenced in a study of tumor and adjacent non-tumor tissue in lung cancer. TCRdb recomputed calls from the multiplex PCR reads with MiXCR, one row per CDR3 protein. The sample has fewer than 120,000 distinct CDR3 sequences, approximately 84% seen once. Sample: lung tumor tissue. The receptors come from a man between 65 and 85 years old with non-small cell lung cancer. Both conserved end residues are part of each CDR3. A D gene is named only where the DNA matches it firmly. Expanded clones get a size class; other rows say once, few or many, or leave the size out.

D	J	size	V	length	CDR3	DNA
.	TRBJ1-2	once	TRBV10-2	15	CASSESRDQSYGHTF	TGCGCCAGCAGTGAGTCGAGGGATCAGAGCTATGGTCACACCTTC
.	TRBJ2-1	.	TRBV6-5	14	CASCYRPAGDEQFF	TGTGCCAGCTGCTATCGTCCAGCCGGGGATGAGCAGTTCTTC
.	TRBJ2-3	.	TRBV5-4	16	CASSLCLVGVTDTQYF	TGTGCCAGCAGCTTGTGTCTAGTGGGAGTTACAGATACGCAGTATTTT
TRBD1	TRBJ2-7	few	TRBV6-2/TRBV6-3	16	CASSPALNRGPYEHYF	TGTGCCAGCAGTCCCGCGCTTAACAGGGGGCCCTACGAGCATTACTTC
.	TRBJ2-7	many	TRBV5-6	13	CASSLARLYEQYF	TGTGCCAGCAGCTTGGCGCGTCTCTACGAGCAGTACTTC
TRBD1	TRBJ2-3	.	TRBV7-9	15	CASSIRDRRTDTQYF	TGTGCAAGCAGCATTCGGGACAGACGCACAGATACGCAGTATTTT
TRBD1	TRBJ1-1	.	TRBV4-3	15	CANSPIYRGNNEAFF	TGTGCCAACAGCCCAATATACAGGGGGAACAATGAAGCTTTCTTT
.	TRBJ2-5	.	TRBV7-8	14	CASSLGWGPETQYF	TGTGCCAGCAGCTTAGGGTGGGGGCCGGAGACCCAGTACTTC
.	TRBJ2-5	.	TRBV4-1	14	CASIAIGGQKTQYF	TGCGCCAGCATCGCTATCGGGGGGCAGAAGACCCAGTACTTC
TRBD1	TRBJ2-2	.	TRBV5-4	18	CASNPPGQGLMNTGELLF	TGTGCCAGCAACCCGCCGGGACAGGGTTTGATGAACACTGGGGAGCTGTTGTTT
.	TRBJ2-1	.	TRBV29-1	15	CSVEGSGSSYDELFF	TGCAGCGTTGAAGGAAGCGGTAGCTCCTATGATGAGCTGTTCTTC
TRBD2	TRBJ2-7	many	TRBV5-1	15	CASSSWEGSPYEQYF	TGCGCCAGCAGTTCCTGGGAGGGATCACCTTACGAGCAGTACTTC
.	TRBJ2-1	.	TRBV6-6	13	CASSSPLRNEQFF	TGTGCCAGCAGTTCCCCCCTCCGTAATGAGCAGTTCTTC
TRBD1	TRBJ1-4	.	TRBV4-1	16	CASNQVRGQGCEKLFF	TGTGCCAGCAACCAAGTACGAGGACAGGGTTGTGAAAAACTGTTTTTT
.	TRBJ2-1	.	TRBV6-2/TRBV6-3	13	CASSSIAPHAEFF	TGTGCCAGCAGTTCTATAGCTCCGCACGCGGAGTTCTTC
TRBD1	TRBJ2-2	.	TRBV2	15	CASRRDRANTGELFF	TGTGCCAGCAGGAGGGACAGGGCGAACACCGGGGAGCTGTTTTTT
.	TRBJ1-2	.	TRBV6-6	15	CASRYRGLANYGYTF	TGTGCCAGCAGATACCGGGGCTTAGCTAACTACGGCTACACCTTC
.	TRBJ2-3	many	TRBV5-6	16	CASGQQGMGRTDTQYF	TGTGCCAGCGGTCAGCAGGGGATGGGGAGAACAGATACGCAGTATTTT
.	TRBJ2-7	.	TRBV11-2	16	CASSHPAGTPTYEHYF	TGTGCCAGCAGCCACCCCGCCGGGACACCAACCTACGAACACTACTTC
.	TRBJ2-7	.	TRBV11-2	15	CDSSPGAEPSYEQYF	TGTGACAGCAGCCCCGGGGCAGAGCCCTCCTACGAGCAGTACTTC
TRBD1	TRBJ1-6	.	TRBV6-5	14	CARNTGTGNSPLHF	TGTGCCAGAAACACCGGGACAGGGAATTCACCTCTCCACTTT
.	TRBJ2-2	.	TRBV29-1	14	CSADVAWDTGELFF	TGCAGCGCTGACGTAGCTTGGGACACCGGGGAGCTGTTTTTT
.	TRBJ2-3	.	TRBV29-1	14	CSVVPWEYTDKQYF	TGCAGCGTTGTCCCATGGGAGTACACAGATAAGCAGTATTTT
TRBD2	TRBJ2-1	.	TRBV11-3	17	CARSLGLAGGPYIEQFF	TGTGCCCGCAGCTTAGGTCTAGCGGGAGGGCCCTACATTGAACAGTTCTTC
.	TRBJ2-5	.	TRBV4-1	17	CTSSQEDSRGAWETQYF	TGCACCAGCAGCCAAGAGGATAGTAGGGGGGCCTGGGAGACCCAGTACTTC
TRBD2	TRBJ2-1	once	TRBV11-3	17	CASSLLGTSRGYNVQFF	TGTGCCAGCAGCCTCCTAGGGACTAGTAGGGGCTACAATGTGCAGTTCTTC
TRBD1	TRBJ2-1	.	TRBV4-1	15	CAGSQEDRVSYEQFF	TGCGCCGGCAGCCAAGAAGACAGGGTCTCCTACGAGCAGTTCTTC
.	TRBJ2-1	many	TRBV7-8	14	CASSPFPGTVEQFF	TGTGCCAGCAGCCCATTCCCAGGGACGGTTGAGCAGTTCTTC
.	TRBJ2-1	.	TRBV4-1	16	CTSSRSTGLTYNEQFF	TGCACCAGCAGCCGCTCCACGGGGCTTACCTATAATGAGCAGTTCTTC
TRBD2	TRBJ2-7	.	TRBV4-3	16	CTSSQAFNGRALEQYF	TGCACCAGCAGCCAAGCCTTTAACGGGAGGGCCCTCGAGCAGTACTTC
.	TRBJ2-7	.	TRBV11-2	16	CASSPPTGTSAYEQYF	TGTGCCAGCAGCCCCCCCACCGGGACATCAGCCTACGAGCAGTACTTC
.	TRBJ1-6	.	TRBV5-6	15	CTSSLKWEGNSPLHF	TGTACCAGCAGCTTGAAATGGGAGGGAAATTCACCGCTCCACTTT
.	TRBJ1-1	.	TRBV11-2	14	CASSIARWRTEAIF	TGTGCCAGCAGCATTGCCAGGTGGCGAACTGAAGCTATCTTT
.	TRBJ1-4	.	TRBV4-1	15	CASSQNWPPYEELFF	TGCGCCAGCAGCCAGAATTGGCCGCCCTATGAAGAACTGTTTTTT
TRBD2	TRBJ2-7	.	TRBV29-1	15	CSVAGLAGGPEEQYF	TGCAGCGTCGCGGGACTAGCGGGAGGGCCGGAAGAGCAGTACTTC
.	TRBJ2-2	.	TRBV6-5	15	CAINYRVMNTGELFF	TGTGCCATCAATTACCGGGTCATGAACACCGGGGAGCTGTTTTTT
TRBD2	TRBJ2-1	.	TRBV10-1	17	CANSDQSGRARYNEQFF	TGCGCCAACAGTGACCAGAGCGGGAGGGCAAGGTACAATGAGCAGTTCTTC
.	TRBJ1-2	.	TRBV29-1	16	CSVVPYQSSGEEGYKF	TGCAGCGTTGTCCCCTATCAATCCTCGGGAGAAGAAGGCTACAAGTTC
.	TRBJ2-4	.	TRBV6-5	15	CTSSGGRLAKNIQYF	TGTACCAGCAGTGGCGGTCGCCTAGCCAAAAACATTCAGTACTTC
.	TRBJ2-7	.	TRBV11-2	13	CASSQCTEREQYF	TGTGCCAGCAGCCAATGTACCGAGCGCGAACAGTATTTC
.	TRBJ2-5	.	TRBV29-1	16	CSAMPYLQSGQETQYF	TGTAGCGCCATGCCCTACCTCCAATCAGGTCAAGAGACCCAGTACTTC